The clone carrying this TCR beta chain was picked up many times. The CDR3 has 16 amino acids. Trimming took 5 bases from V and 6 from J, leaving 19 bases between them. The germline V gene encodes CDR1 SGHVS and CDR2 FNYEAQ. The data originate from a study of CD8 T cells in ankylosing spondylitis. One entry per CDR3 protein results from TCRdb running MiXCR on the 5' RACE reads. Here the sample spans 200,000 to 300,000 distinct CDR3 sequences, over 9.5% being singletons. This TCR came from a male donor with ankylosing spondylitis or in good health (not recorded which). V is TRBV7-6 and J is TRBJ2-2; D remains ambiguous. Sequenced input: blood, either unsorted or a sorted T cell fraction (not recorded which). In DNA, the CDR3 is TGTGCCAGCAGCCTGGTGGGGTGGGCCCAGGCCGGGGAGCTGTTTTTT. As protein: CASSLVGWAQAGELFF. Together with reference TRBV7-6 and TRBJ2-2, the CDR3 gives the full variable domain: GAGVSQSPRYKVTKRGQDVALRCDPISGHVSLYWYRQALGQGPEFLTYFNYEAQQDKSGLPNDRFSAERPEGSISTLTIQRTEQRDSAMYRCASSLVGWAQAGELFFGEGSRLTVL.